This T cell receptor beta chain originates from a study of blood T cells in healthy people across ages. Then a second PCR, running roughly 7 to 12 cycles, was carried out with a sample-barcoded 5' primer and a J-beta primer mix. TCRdb reprocessed the 5' RACE reads with MiXCR, giving one entry per CDR3 protein. This table holds fewer than 650,000 distinct CDR3 sequences, around 27% found once. The CDR3 runs to 17 residues. Germline loops: CDR1 SGHRS, CDR2 YFSETQ. Between the trimmed V and J ends, which lost 2 bases and 5 bases, there was a span of 19 bases. These same records also appear under a second study, on T cells of mothers and their children. As that report states: At a rate of approximately 1.4 ug per 15 ul, cDNA synthesis received all of the extracted RNA.

The gene calls are TRBV5-1 and TRBJ1-4, with D tentatively TRBD1 (5 bases). The specimen sequenced was blood. This sequence originates from a boy aged 2-15 years in good health. The CDR3 reads CASSFNRIRDSNEKLFF. CDR3 nucleotides: TGCGCCAGCAGCTTTAATCGTATCCGGGACTCAAATGAAAAACTGTTTTTT.